This T cell receptor (beta chain) comes out of a study of blood T cell repertoires in COVID-19. Study summary: PBMCs, B-cell-depleted T cells, or T cells provided the cDNA or gDNA that made up the material.

In the source study's methods: Reference gene primer amplification gave estimated nucleated cell counts. Here immunoSEQ multiplex PCR was the method, and the copy in TCRdb shows in-frame clones only, minus some. D and trimming were read from the DNA, whereas the V and J calls and clone size are those reported in that table. The profile shows 70,000 to 95,000 clones, about 91% of them singletons. The TCR comes from a woman in her sixties or seventies with acute or convalescent COVID-19. Sequenced material: peripheral blood.

The DNA of the CDR3 is TGTGCCAGCAGTTCCCCGAGACTAGGCTACGAGCAGTACTTC. Encoded protein: CASSSPRLGYEQYF. The gene calls are TRBV28 and TRBJ2-7, with a weak D call TRBD2 (6 bases). The germline CDR1 and CDR2 sequences are MDHEN and SYDVKM. The CDR3 runs 14 residues. V was trimmed by 4 bases and J by 3 bases, leaving 13 bases between them.